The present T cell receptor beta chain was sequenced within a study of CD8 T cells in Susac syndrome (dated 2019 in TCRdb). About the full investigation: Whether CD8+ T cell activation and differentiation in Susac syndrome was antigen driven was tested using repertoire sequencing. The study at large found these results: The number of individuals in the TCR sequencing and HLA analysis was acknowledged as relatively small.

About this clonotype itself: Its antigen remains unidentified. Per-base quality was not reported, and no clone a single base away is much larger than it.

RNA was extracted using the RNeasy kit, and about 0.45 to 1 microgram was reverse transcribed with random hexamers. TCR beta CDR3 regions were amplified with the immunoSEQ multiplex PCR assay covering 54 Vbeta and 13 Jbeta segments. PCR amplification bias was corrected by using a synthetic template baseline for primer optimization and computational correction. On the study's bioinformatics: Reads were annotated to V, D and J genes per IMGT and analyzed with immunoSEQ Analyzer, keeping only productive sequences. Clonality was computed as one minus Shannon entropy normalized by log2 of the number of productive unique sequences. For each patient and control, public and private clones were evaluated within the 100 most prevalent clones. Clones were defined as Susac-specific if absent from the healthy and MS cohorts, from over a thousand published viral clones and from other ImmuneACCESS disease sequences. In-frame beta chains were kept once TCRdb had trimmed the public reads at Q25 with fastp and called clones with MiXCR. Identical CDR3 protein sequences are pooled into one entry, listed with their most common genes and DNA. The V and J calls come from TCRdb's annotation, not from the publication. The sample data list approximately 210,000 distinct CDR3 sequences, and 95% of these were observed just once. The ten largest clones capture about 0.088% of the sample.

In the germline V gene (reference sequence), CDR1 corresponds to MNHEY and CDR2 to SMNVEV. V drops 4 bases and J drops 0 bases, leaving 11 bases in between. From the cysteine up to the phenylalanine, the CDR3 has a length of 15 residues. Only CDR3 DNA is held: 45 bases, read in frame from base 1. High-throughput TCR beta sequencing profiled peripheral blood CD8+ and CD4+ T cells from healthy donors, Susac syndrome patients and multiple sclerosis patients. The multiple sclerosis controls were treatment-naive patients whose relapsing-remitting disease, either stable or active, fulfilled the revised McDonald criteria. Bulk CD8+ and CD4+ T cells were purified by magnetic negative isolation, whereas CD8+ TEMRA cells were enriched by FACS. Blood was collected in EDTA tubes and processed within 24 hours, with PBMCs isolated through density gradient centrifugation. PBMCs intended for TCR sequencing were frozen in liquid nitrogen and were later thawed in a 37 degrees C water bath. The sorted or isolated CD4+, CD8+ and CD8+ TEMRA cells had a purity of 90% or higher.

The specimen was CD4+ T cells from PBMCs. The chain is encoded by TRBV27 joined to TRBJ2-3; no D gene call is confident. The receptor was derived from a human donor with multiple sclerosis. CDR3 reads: CASSSDQASTDTQYF. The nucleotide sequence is TGTGCCAGCAGTTCCGACCAGGCTAGCACAGATACGCAGTATTTT.